Included here is one TCR beta chain sequence, with context. Original methodology: The authors estimated nucleated cell counts from reference gene primer amplification. The assay was immunoSEQ multiplex PCR, and TCRdb's table has in-frame clones only and misses some. The V and J calls and the clone size are those of that table, but D and trimming were determined from the DNA. The data show 200,000 to 250,000 clones, 80% seen once. The sample is drawn from a study of blood T cell repertoires in COVID-19. Study in general: The United States, Italy and Spain were the sources of the acute and convalescent COVID-19 samples. Sample material is recorded as cDNA or gDNA derived from T cells, B-cell-depleted T cells, or PBMCs.

CDR3 length equals 15 residues. Deletions cut 3 bases from V and 1 base from J, with 14 bases between. Germline lookup yields CDR1 DFQATT and CDR2 SNEGSKA (reference sequence). What was sequenced was peripheral blood. V and J are TRBV20-1 and TRBJ2-3, with D uncertain. The receptor was derived from a human donor in a cohort sampled during active COVID-19. The CDR3 here is CSASGWPRGTDTQYF. CDR3 nucleotides: TGCAGTGCTAGTGGGTGGCCACGGGGCACAGATACGCAGTATTTT.